The 11 T cell receptor beta chains below all came from one sample that was sequenced in a study of T cells in Graves' hyperthyroidism and ophthalmopathy (dated by TCRdb to 2018 to 2020). Library construction relied on multiplex PCR. The instrument given in TCRdb is Illumina HiSeq 2000. Amplification of TCR beta CDR3 regions was carried out from RNA transcripts. The first round of RT-PCR for the TCR CDR3 was performed with the HTBI primer set and the Qiagen OneStep RT-PCR kit. TCRdb reran the public reads through fastp at Q25 and MiXCR, keeping productive beta chains. Every CDR3 protein is listed once, alongside the most common genes and DNA of its rows. Here the sample has 550,000 to 700,000 distinct CDR3 sequences; about half occur a single time. The ten biggest clones cover over 15% of the sample. Specimen: peripheral blood or thyroid tissue (not recorded which). These receptors all come from an adult woman with Graves' disease, either hyperthyroidism or ophthalmopathy (not recorded which).

This clonotype occurred many times. DNA of the CDR3: TGTGCTAGTGGCGACCTACAGACTGAAGCTTTCTTT. Its protein is CASGDLQTEAFF. The chain is built from TRBV12-5 and TRBJ1-1; no reliable D call. This CDR3 spans 12 amino acids. Germline V lookup: CDR1 LGHNT, CDR2 FRNRAP. Trimming left V 6 bases short and J 5 bases short, with 10 bases between.

A remark on this clonotype: This may arise from a read error, as a much more abundant clone is one base away. The chain combines TRBV6-1 with TRBJ2-2; no clear D gene. V gave up 7 bases and J gave up 1 base, with 13 bases separating them. CDR3 length: 15 amino acids. CDR1 and CDR2 from the germline V gene are MNHNS and SASEGT. CDR3 DNA: TGTGCCAGCACCCTAACGGCAGAGAACACCGGGGAGCTGTTTTTT. Residues: CASTLTAENTGELFF.

This sequence joins TRBV5-1 and TRBJ1-6, with no clear D. CDR1 is SGHRS, CDR2 YFSETQ, per germline. V lost 0 bases, J lost 9 bases, and 13 bases lay in between. This CDR3 spans 15 amino acids. The CDR3, as DNA: TGCGCCAGCAGCTTGGATTCTGGGCTAAGTTCACCCCTCCACTTT. Translated, it gives CASSLDSGLSSPLHF.

As regards this clonotype: A clone one base away is much larger, so this may be a read error. The V gene is TRBV7-8, the J gene TRBJ2-7, with D unresolved. Trimming left V 8 bases short and J 4 bases short, with 18 bases between. There are 14 residues in the CDR3. Looked up from germline, CDR1 is SGHVS and CDR2 is FQNEAQ. The CDR3 DNA sequence: TGTGCCAGCGGCCACCCGGACCACCCATACGAGCAGTACTTC. The encoded protein is CASGHPDHPYEQYF.

In this sample, this clonotype turned up many times. This chain connects TRBV19 to TRBJ2-7; D assignment may be TRBD1 or TRBD2 (6 bases each). This CDR3 region has 15 residues. Germline V CDR1 and CDR2: LNHDA, SQIVND (reference sequence). Trimming took 5 bases from V and 2 from J, leaving 16 bases between them. DNA of the CDR3: TGTGCCAGTAGTCCGCCTGGGGGGCATGCCTACGAGCAGTACTTC. Protein: CASSPPGGHAYEQYF.

This clonotype showed up many times. The V and J genes are TRBV6-6 and TRBJ2-5; TRBD2 is a possible D gene (6 bases). The CDR3 has 17 amino acids. V shed 10 bases and J shed 0 bases, with 24 bases lying between them. Germline lookup yields CDR1 MNHNY and CDR2 SVGAGI (reference sequence). The CDR3 bases are TGTGCCACCACCCTAAGGTCAGGATGGGACTACCAAGAGACCCAGTACTTC. Protein sequence: CATTLRSGWDYQETQYF.

This clonotype was detected many times. The chain employs TRBV20-1 and TRBJ1-2, with 7 bases lining up with TRBD1. The CDR3 has 17 residues. The germline V gene encodes CDR1 DFQATT and CDR2 SNEGSKA (reference sequence). V dropped 0 bases and J dropped 1; count of bases not matched to a gene: 11. The CDR3 here is CSARDPMGQLFNYGYTF. CDR3 bases: TGCAGTGCTAGAGACCCTATGGGACAGCTCTTTAACTATGGCTACACCTTC.

A single count supports this clonotype. This chain links TRBV10-2 with TRBJ1-2; TRBD1 might be the D (6 bases). The germline V and J ends were trimmed by 8 bases and 5 bases, with 15 bases remaining between them. The CDR3 contains 13 residues. Germline CDR1 WSHSY, CDR2 SAAADI. The CDR3 reads CASGPTGGYGYTF. For the CDR3, the DNA is TGCGCCAGCGGACCGACAGGAGGGTATGGCTACACCTTC.

The gene calls are TRBV12-3 or TRBV12-4 and TRBJ2-7, with D unresolved. With the DNA end fitting TRBJ2-1 better, the J assignment may be wrong. This CDR3 has 12 amino acids. CDR3 nucleotides: TGTGCCAGCAGCCGTGTTCTCGGTAAGCAGTTCTTC. Amino acids: CASSRVLGKQFF.

The CDR3 sequence is CSVATGGDQYF. DNA of the CDR3: TGCAGCGTTGCCACAGGGGGAGACCAGTACTTC. The genes are TRBV29-1 and TRBJ2-5; TRBD1 aligns across 8 bases. Germline V gene data show CDR1 as SQVTM and CDR2 as ANQGSEA. V gave up 4 bases and J gave up 10 bases; unmatched junction bases: 5. This CDR3 is built from 11 residues.

V gene TRBV9 combines with J gene TRBJ1-6, with a tentative D call TRBD1 (5 bases). V dropped 1 base and J dropped 7 bases, with 9 bases sitting between them. This CDR3 is built from 14 residues. Germline V gene lookup returns CDR1 SGDLS and CDR2 YYNGEE. The CDR3 sequence is CASSVTTENSPLHF. CDR3 coding DNA: TGTGCCAGCAGCGTAACGACAGAAAATTCACCCCTCCACTTT. Full variable domain (remainder filled in from reference TRBV9 and TRBJ1-6): DSGVTQTPKHLITATGQRVTLRCSPRSGDLSVYWYQQSLDQGLQFLIQYYNGEERAKGNILERFSAQQFPDLHSELNLSSLELGDSALYFCASSVTTENSPLHFGNGTRLTVT.